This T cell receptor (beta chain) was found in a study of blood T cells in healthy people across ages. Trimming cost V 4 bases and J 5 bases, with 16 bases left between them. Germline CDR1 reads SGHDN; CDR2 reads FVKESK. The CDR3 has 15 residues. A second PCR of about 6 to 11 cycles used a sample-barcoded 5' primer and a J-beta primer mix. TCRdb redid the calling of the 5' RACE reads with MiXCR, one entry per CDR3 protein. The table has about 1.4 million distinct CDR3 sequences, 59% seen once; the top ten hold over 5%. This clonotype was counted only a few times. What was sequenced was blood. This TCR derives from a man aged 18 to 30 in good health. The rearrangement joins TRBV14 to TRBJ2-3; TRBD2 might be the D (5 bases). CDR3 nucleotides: TGTGCCAGCAGCCTTTCTCCGGGGTACGGAGATACGCAGTATTTT. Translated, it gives CASSLSPGYGDTQYF.